Sequencing of this T cell receptor beta chain was carried out in a study of vaccination and CD4 T cells after COVID-19. Comment on this clonotype: Its antigen remains unknown.

Treatment specified: roughly 10-day PBMC culture with coronavirus spike peptide pools or control peptides (ViraFEST assay). The Oncomine TCR Beta short-read assay generated sequence data from the DNA of cultured CD4+ T cells. TCRdb ran MiXCR on the PCR reads and lists one entry per CDR3 protein. The table includes under 4,500 distinct CDR3 sequences, 17% detected once. The receptor was isolated from a human donor who had recovered from COVID-19. The sample consisted of CD4+ T cells from blood, cultured in vitro.

CDR3 loop: CASSHPAFSLSYEQYF. The CDR3 nucleotides are TGCGCCAGCAGTCACCCGGCGTTCTCCCTATCCTACGAGCAGTACTTC. The chain employs TRBV23-1 and TRBJ2-7; no clear D. TRBV23-1 carries the ORF label, with uncertain function. Trimming pared 3 bases from V and 1 base from J, leaving 16 bases between. The CDR3 runs 16 residues.